This TCR beta chain was documented in a study of response to subunit inactivated influenza vaccine. This clonotype appeared a few times. This CDR3 is built from 14 residues. Germline V gives CDR1 SEHNR, CDR2 FQNEAQ (reference sequence). V gave up 3 bases and J gave up 5 bases, with 14 bases separating them. Using its own MiXCR run on the RT-PCR reads, TCRdb lists one record per CDR3 protein. This table has roughly 670,000 distinct CDR3 sequences, 14% appearing once. The V gene is TRBV7-9, the J gene TRBJ2-7; no reliable D call. Sequencing used PBMCs from blood, obtained less than 15 days before vaccination. This receptor was identified in a man aged 50-59 years who received an inactivated influenza vaccine. CDR3 DNA sequence: TGTGCCAGCAGCTTCAAGGACCATGCCAACGAGCAGTACTTC. This gives the protein CASSFKDHANEQYF.